These T cell receptor beta chains were read from a single sample in a study of cytomegalovirus exposure and HLA in healthy donors. Measured with immunoSEQ multiplex PCR; TCRdb has only the in-frame clones, and not every one. This sample's table reports 150,000 to 200,000 clones. The sequencing sample was made of PBMCs. Receptors were obtained from a woman aged 18 to 35 in good health and CMV-seropositive. CDR3s include the opening cysteine and the closing phenylalanine or tryptophan. Fields, in order: J gene, D gene, V gene, CDR3 protein, CDR3 DNA. D genes are given only for firm matches.

J gene: TRBJ2-2
D gene: TRBD2
V gene: TRBV9
CDR3 protein: CASSPRVGTRDTGELFF
CDR3 DNA: TGTGCCAGCAGCCCTCGAGTCGGGACTAGGGACACCGGGGAGCTGTTTTTT

J gene: TRBJ2-7
D gene: .
V gene: TRBV4-1
CDR3 protein: CASSQVPPGLGHVEQYF
CDR3 DNA: TGCGCCAGCAGCCAAGTCCCTCCGGGACTGGGGCACGTCGAGCAGTACTTC

J gene: TRBJ1-2
D gene: TRBD1
V gene: TRBV5-4
CDR3 protein: CASNLQGANYGYTF
CDR3 DNA: TGTGCCAGCAACCTACAGGGGGCGAACTATGGCTACACCTTC

J gene: TRBJ2-6
D gene: .
V gene: TRBV30
CDR3 protein: CAWRPEQEGSSGANVLTF
CDR3 DNA: TGTGCCTGGAGGCCCGAGCAGGAGGGAAGTTCTGGGGCCAACGTCCTGACTTTC

J gene: TRBJ2-7
D gene: .
V gene: TRBV6-5
CDR3 protein: CASRRDPRYEQYF
CDR3 DNA: TGTGCCAGCCGGAGGGACCCCCGTTACGAGCAGTACTTC

J gene: TRBJ2-3
D gene: .
V gene: TRBV15
CDR3 protein: CWSEDTQYF
CDR3 DNA: TGTTGGTCGGAGGATACGCAGTATTTT

J gene: TRBJ2-5
D gene: .
V gene: TRBV4-1
CDR3 protein: CASSQTGGLQATQYF
CDR3 DNA: TGCGCCAGCAGCCAAACCGGGGGTTTACAAGCGACCCAGTACTTC

J gene: TRBJ2-5
D gene: TRBD1
V gene: TRBV5-1
CDR3 protein: CASSLGQMTETQYF
CDR3 DNA: TGCGCCAGCAGTTTGGGACAGATGACGGAGACCCAGTACTTC

J gene: TRBJ1-1
D gene: TRBD1
V gene: TRBV5-6
CDR3 protein: CASSLSGTGHMNTEAFF
CDR3 DNA: TGTGCCAGCAGCTTGTCAGGGACAGGCCACATGAACACTGAAGCTTTCTTT

J gene: TRBJ1-2
D gene: TRBD1
V gene: TRBV27
CDR3 protein: CASSLGTGYGYTF
CDR3 DNA: TGTGCCAGCAGCCTGGGGACAGGGTACGGCTACACCTTC

J gene: TRBJ1-6
D gene: .
V gene: TRBV25-1
CDR3 protein: CASSAPAGYNSPLHF
CDR3 DNA: TGTGCCAGCAGTGCCCCAGCGGGATATAATTCACCCCTCCACTTT

J gene: TRBJ1-4
D gene: .
V gene: TRBV7-2
CDR3 protein: CASSFLGRGEKLFF
CDR3 DNA: TGTGCCAGCAGCTTTTTAGGGAGGGGCGAAAAACTGTTTTTT

J gene: TRBJ2-7
D gene: TRBD2
V gene: TRBV10-3
CDR3 protein: CAISDLADGSYEQYF
CDR3 DNA: TGTGCCATCAGTGACCTAGCGGATGGATCCTACGAGCAGTACTTC

J gene: TRBJ2-3
D gene: TRBD2
V gene: TRBV9
CDR3 protein: CASSERAGGTDTQYF
CDR3 DNA: TGTGCCAGCAGCGAGCGAGCGGGGGGCACAGATACGCAGTATTTT

J gene: TRBJ2-7
D gene: .
V gene: TRBV27
CDR3 protein: CASSSYRDSYEQYF
CDR3 DNA: TGTGCCAGCAGTTCCTACAGGGACTCCTACGAGCAGTACTTC

J gene: TRBJ2-3
D gene: .
V gene: TRBV7-2
CDR3 protein: CASSLSRRDTQYF
CDR3 DNA: TGTGCCAGCAGCTTATCCCGGCGGGATACGCAGTATTTT

J gene: TRBJ1-6
D gene: .
V gene: TRBV9
CDR3 protein: CASSVGLDNSPLHF
CDR3 DNA: TGTGCCAGCAGCGTAGGTCTAGATAATTCACCCCTCCACTTT

J gene: TRBJ1-1
D gene: .
V gene: TRBV5-1
CDR3 protein: CASSLAKTPNTEAFF
CDR3 DNA: TGCGCCAGCAGCTTGGCAAAGACTCCGAACACTGAAGCTTTCTTT

J gene: TRBJ1-5
D gene: .
V gene: TRBV5-6
CDR3 protein: CASSLTSTDLYQPQHF
CDR3 DNA: TGTGCCAGCAGCTTGACCTCGACAGACCTTTATCAGCCCCAGCATTTT

J gene: TRBJ1-4
D gene: .
V gene: TRBV5-6
CDR3 protein: CASSLGDLVGEKLFF
CDR3 DNA: TGTGCCAGCAGCTTGGGTGACCTCGTCGGGGAAAAACTGTTTTTT

J gene: TRBJ2-4
D gene: TRBD1
V gene: TRBV2
CDR3 protein: CASRVGTGVYIQYF
CDR3 DNA: TGTGCCAGCAGGGTAGGGACAGGGGTTTACATTCAGTACTTC

J gene: TRBJ1-2
D gene: TRBD1
V gene: TRBV5-1
CDR3 protein: CASSLSTGVYLLGGYTF
CDR3 DNA: TGCGCCAGCAGCCTCTCAACAGGGGTATACCTTCTCGGGGGCTACACCTTC

J gene: TRBJ1-2
D gene: TRBD1
V gene: TRBV18
CDR3 protein: CASSPGTGGFYGYTF
CDR3 DNA: TGTGCCAGCTCACCCGGGACAGGGGGGTTCTATGGCTACACCTTC

J gene: TRBJ2-1
D gene: TRBD2
V gene: TRBV19
CDR3 protein: CASTPGLAGGYNEQFF
CDR3 DNA: TGTGCCAGTACCCCGGGACTAGCGGGAGGGTACAATGAGCAGTTCTTC

J gene: TRBJ2-3
D gene: TRBD1
V gene: TRBV6-1
CDR3 protein: CASSESTGGTDTQYF
CDR3 DNA: TGTGCCAGCAGTGAATCGACAGGGGGGACAGATACGCAGTATTTT

J gene: TRBJ1-5
D gene: TRBD1
V gene: TRBV27
CDR3 protein: CASSSTTGVQPQHF
CDR3 DNA: TGTGCCAGCAGTTCAACGACAGGGGTCCAGCCCCAGCATTTT

J gene: TRBJ1-3
D gene: .
V gene: TRBV9
CDR3 protein: CASSVASSGNTIYF
CDR3 DNA: TGTGCCAGCAGCGTCGCTAGCTCTGGAAACACCATATATTTT

J gene: TRBJ1-1
D gene: .
V gene: TRBV15
CDR3 protein: CATSRDYDGGFTEAFF
CDR3 DNA: TGTGCCACCAGCAGGGACTATGACGGAGGATTCACTGAAGCTTTCTTT

J gene: TRBJ2-2
D gene: .
V gene: TRBV7-2
CDR3 protein: CASSLSGTGELFF
CDR3 DNA: TGTGCCAGCAGCTTATCGGGGACCGGGGAGCTGTTTTTT

J gene: TRBJ2-2
D gene: .
V gene: TRBV6-1
CDR3 protein: CASRLVWNTGELFF
CDR3 DNA: TGTGCCAGCAGACTAGTTTGGAACACCGGGGAGCTGTTTTTT

J gene: TRBJ2-7
D gene: TRBD1
V gene: TRBV7-9
CDR3 protein: CASSPRDRGYEQYF
CDR3 DNA: TGTGCCAGCAGCCCTAGGGACAGGGGGTACGAGCAGTACTTC

J gene: TRBJ1-1
D gene: TRBD1
V gene: TRBV11-1
CDR3 protein: CASSLKGQGATEAFF
CDR3 DNA: TGTGCCAGCAGCTTAAAGGGACAGGGGGCCACTGAAGCTTTCTTT

J gene: TRBJ1-6
D gene: .
V gene: TRBV6-5
CDR3 protein: CASSFSGRDSPLHF
CDR3 DNA: TGTGCCAGCAGTTTTAGCGGACGGGATTCACCCCTCCACTTT

J gene: TRBJ2-3
D gene: .
V gene: TRBV9
CDR3 protein: CASSVARPGYLSTDTQYF
CDR3 DNA: TGTGCCAGCAGCGTAGCCCGGCCGGGGTACCTTAGCACAGATACGCAGTATTTT

J gene: TRBJ1-4
D gene: TRBD1
V gene: TRBV4-2
CDR3 protein: CASRPIVTGATNEKLFF
CDR3 DNA: TGTGCCAGCAGACCAATCGTGACAGGGGCAACTAATGAAAAACTGTTTTTT

J gene: TRBJ1-4
D gene: .
V gene: TRBV4-3
CDR3 protein: CASSQDLSGTATNEKLFF
CDR3 DNA: TGCGCCAGCAGCCAAGATCTTTCGGGGACTGCAACTAATGAAAAACTGTTTTTT

J gene: TRBJ1-2
D gene: .
V gene: TRBV11-3
CDR3 protein: CASSPRPRGSYGYTF
CDR3 DNA: TGTGCCAGCAGCCCCAGACCCAGGGGAAGCTATGGCTACACCTTC

J gene: TRBJ1-1
D gene: TRBD1
V gene: TRBV27
CDR3 protein: CASSPGTGGLTEAFF
CDR3 DNA: TGTGCCAGCAGTCCCGGGACAGGGGGACTCACTGAAGCTTTCTTT

J gene: TRBJ1-2
D gene: .
V gene: TRBV9
CDR3 protein: CASTNTRPGDGYTF
CDR3 DNA: TGTGCCAGCACCAATACCAGGCCGGGGGACGGCTACACCTTC

J gene: TRBJ2-5
D gene: TRBD2
V gene: TRBV14
CDR3 protein: CASSQGLAGAETQYF
CDR3 DNA: TGTGCCAGCAGCCAAGGGCTAGCGGGAGCCGAGACCCAGTACTTC

J gene: TRBJ2-2
D gene: TRBD1
V gene: TRBV6-1
CDR3 protein: CASSEAAYRGPGELFF
CDR3 DNA: TGTGCCAGCAGTGAAGCGGCTTACAGGGGCCCCGGGGAGCTGTTTTTT

J gene: TRBJ1-2
D gene: .
V gene: TRBV5-4
CDR3 protein: CASSSGRDTSYYTF
CDR3 DNA: TGTGCCAGCAGCTCTGGCCGGGACACATCCTATTACACCTTC

J gene: TRBJ2-7
D gene: .
V gene: TRBV7-2
CDR3 protein: CASSLPTSGAYEQYF
CDR3 DNA: TGTGCCAGCAGCTTGCCCACCTCCGGGGCCTACGAGCAGTACTTC

J gene: TRBJ1-3
D gene: .
V gene: TRBV7-2
CDR3 protein: CASSLQTRVGNTIYF
CDR3 DNA: TGTGCCAGCAGCTTACAAACCAGGGTTGGAAACACCATATATTTT

J gene: TRBJ2-4
D gene: TRBD1
V gene: TRBV7-8
CDR3 protein: CASSSGQDPILAKNIQYF
CDR3 DNA: TGTGCCAGCAGCTCCGGACAGGACCCGATCCTAGCCAAAAACATTCAGTACTTC

J gene: TRBJ1-2
D gene: TRBD1
V gene: TRBV5-4
CDR3 protein: CASSTGQGRGYTF
CDR3 DNA: TGTGCCAGCAGCACTGGACAGGGCCGTGGCTACACCTTC

J gene: TRBJ2-7
D gene: .
V gene: TRBV5-1
CDR3 protein: CASSFASERSSYEQYF
CDR3 DNA: TGCGCCAGCAGCTTTGCGTCAGAGAGGAGCTCCTACGAGCAGTACTTC

J gene: TRBJ1-2
D gene: .
V gene: TRBV19
CDR3 protein: CASQQGPSTINYGYTF
CDR3 DNA: TGTGCCAGCCAACAGGGCCCTAGCACAATCAACTATGGCTACACCTTC

J gene: TRBJ2-1
D gene: TRBD1
V gene: TRBV29-1
CDR3 protein: CSVGRTGTGFSSYNEQFF
CDR3 DNA: TGCAGCGTTGGAAGGACCGGGACAGGTTTTTCCTCGTACAATGAGCAGTTCTTC

J gene: TRBJ2-7
D gene: TRBD1
V gene: TRBV19
CDR3 protein: CASSITGALSYEQYF
CDR3 DNA: TGTGCCAGTAGTATAACAGGGGCCCTCTCCTACGAGCAGTACTTC

J gene: TRBJ1-5
D gene: TRBD1
V gene: TRBV7-9
CDR3 protein: CTSSSSQGAGQPQHF
CDR3 DNA: TGTACCAGCAGCTCATCACAGGGGGCAGGGCAGCCCCAGCATTTT

J gene: TRBJ2-3
D gene: .
V gene: TRBV29-1
CDR3 protein: CSVGPGSPGDTQYF
CDR3 DNA: TGCAGCGTTGGCCCGGGGTCCCCCGGAGATACGCAGTATTTT

J gene: TRBJ1-2
D gene: .
V gene: TRBV9
CDR3 protein: CASSAGDRNYGYTF
CDR3 DNA: TGTGCCAGCAGCGCCGGGGATAGGAACTATGGCTACACCTTC

J gene: TRBJ1-1
D gene: TRBD1
V gene: TRBV7-3
CDR3 protein: CASSLDRGGTEAFF
CDR3 DNA: TGTGCCAGCAGCTTAGACAGGGGTGGGACTGAAGCTTTCTTT